This T cell receptor beta chain came from a study of control samples from healthy donors and cancer patients. Germline CDR1 and CDR2: LGHDT and YNNKEL (reference sequence). The CDR3 sequence is 14 residues long. V lost 5 bases to trimming and J lost 6 bases; unmatched junction nucleotides: 9. Assay: immunoSEQ multiplex PCR; the TCRdb copy retains only in-frame clones and omits some. In the table there are around 150,000 clones, 80% to 90% of which are singletons. The sample consisted of blood. This chain connects TRBV3-1 (or the pseudogene TRBV3-2) to TRBJ1-2; 7 nucleotides align to TRBD1. The clonotype originates from a man aged 18 to 29 in good health. The CDR3 here is CASSEQGNVNGYTF. CDR3 coding DNA: TGTGCCAGCAGCGAACAGGGGAACGTGAATGGCTACACCTTC.